This T cell receptor beta chain was recovered during a study of blood T cell repertoires in COVID-19. About the research overall: Samples of COVID-19 (acute and convalescent) were obtained from the United States, Italy and Spain. PBMCs, B-cell-depleted T cells, or T cells were the source of the cDNA or gDNA that made up the material.

Germline V gives CDR1 SGHRS, CDR2 YFSETQ. The CDR3 covers 15 residues. With 2 bases removed from V and 0 bases from J, the gap between germline ends came to 8 bases. Source study methods: Amplification from reference gene primers served as the basis for estimated nucleated cell counts. Only in-frame clones appear in the TCRdb table, and some are missing; sequencing was by immunoSEQ multiplex PCR. V and J calls plus clone size are reproduced from that table; the DNA served to infer D and trimming. The profile covers about 100,000 clones, with 88% appearing a single time and approximately 5% taken by the ten largest.

The sequence was collected from a human donor in a cohort sampled during active COVID-19. This sequence joins TRBV5-1 and TRBJ1-4; D unclear. The sequenced sample consisted of peripheral blood. DNA of the CDR3: TGCGCCAGCAGCTTTACACGGGCAACTAATGAAAAACTGTTTTTT. Protein product: CASSFTRATNEKLFF.